The 8 T cell receptor beta chains below all came from one sample that was sequenced in a study of blood T cell repertoires in COVID-19. Profiling relied on immunoSEQ multiplex PCR, and the TCRdb table lists in-frame clones only, not all of them. Here the sample spans approximately 76,000 clones, roughly 89% being singletons. Sequenced sample: peripheral blood. These receptors were obtained from a man younger than 40 with acute or convalescent COVID-19.

The chain joins TRBV15 to TRBJ2-4; 7 nucleotides agree with TRBD1. The CDR3 spans 12 residues. V lost 10 bases to trimming and J lost 5 bases; unmatched junction nucleotides: 5. From germline, CDR1 is LNHNV and CDR2 YYDKDF (reference sequence). Written as DNA, the CDR3 is TGTGCCAGCGGACAGGCCCAAAACATTCAGTACTTC. This translates into CASGQAQNIQYF.

The chain couples TRBV9 to TRBJ2-7; D perhaps matches TRBD1 (6 bases). The CDR3 spans 13 residues. Germline loops: CDR1 SGDLS, CDR2 YYNGEE. V dropped 4 bases and J dropped 7 bases, with 15 bases sitting between them. The CDR3 here is CASSPRGFSEQYF. The DNA for the CDR3 is TGTGCCAGCAGCCCCAGGGGTTTTAGTGAGCAGTACTTC.

This clone was found a few times. V usage is TRBV7-9 and J usage is TRBJ2-1; 9 bases are shared with TRBD2. CDR3 length: 16 amino acids. V gave up 6 bases and J gave up 5 bases; unmatched junction bases: 11. Germline CDR1 SEHNR, CDR2 FQNEAQ (reference sequence). CDR3 sequence: CASRLLRAGGNNEQFF. The CDR3 nucleotides read TGTGCCAGCAGACTATTGAGAGCGGGAGGAAACAATGAGCAGTTCTTC.

The chain is built from TRBV19 and TRBJ2-5, with D unclear. V was trimmed by 4 bases and J by 7 bases, leaving 13 bases between them. The CDR3 has 13 residues. Germline CDR1 reads LNHDA; CDR2 reads SQIVND (reference sequence). This CDR3 is CASSTSLTGTQYF. CDR3 sequence (DNA): TGTGCCAGTAGTACGAGTTTAACGGGGACCCAGTACTTC.

The chain employs TRBV19 and TRBJ1-6; 7 bases agree with TRBD1. The ends lost 0 bases at V and 13 bases at J; junction bases unmatched: 9. The CDR3 has 15 residues. Germline CDR1 and CDR2: LNHDA and SQIVND (reference sequence). For the CDR3, the DNA is TGTGCCAGTAGTATAGATGGACAGGCCCAGCTGCCCCTCCACTTT. As protein: CASSIDGQAQLPLHF.

Comments on this clone: An end of the junction differs from the germline gene, which may be a read error. V is TRBV3-1 (or the pseudogene TRBV3-2) and J is TRBJ2-2, with 10 bases lining up with TRBD2. The CDR3 totals 16 residues. Germline CDR1 is LGHDT and CDR2 is YNNKEL (reference sequence). The chain's CDR3 is CASIQPSGRKSGELFF. CDR3 coding DNA: TGTGCCAGCATCCAACCTAGCGGGAGAAAATCCGGGGAGCTGTTTTTT.

As concerns this clone: The same CDR3 can be traced to other DNA sequences in this sample. This sequence joins TRBV28 and TRBJ2-7, with D possibly being TRBD2 (6 bases). The CDR3 consists of 14 residues. Germline CDR1 and CDR2: MDHEN and SYDVKM. Trimming removed 4 bases at V and 0 bases at J, with 10 bases between. The CDR3 DNA follows: TGTGCCAGCAGTTCCCCGGGACTCTCCTACGAGCAGTACTTC. Encoded protein: CASSSPGLSYEQYF.

V and J are TRBV13 and TRBJ2-2; TRBD2 agrees at 8 bases. CDR1 and CDR2 (germline): PRHDT, FYEKMQ (reference sequence). V was pared by 5 bases and J by 5 bases, with 16 bases of the junction left unmatched. The CDR3 contains 18 residues. The DNA of the CDR3 is TGTGCCAGCAGCCCCCGCAGCCTAGCGGGCCTTCGTACCGGGGAGCTGTTTTTT. This sequence encodes CASSPRSLAGLRTGELFF.